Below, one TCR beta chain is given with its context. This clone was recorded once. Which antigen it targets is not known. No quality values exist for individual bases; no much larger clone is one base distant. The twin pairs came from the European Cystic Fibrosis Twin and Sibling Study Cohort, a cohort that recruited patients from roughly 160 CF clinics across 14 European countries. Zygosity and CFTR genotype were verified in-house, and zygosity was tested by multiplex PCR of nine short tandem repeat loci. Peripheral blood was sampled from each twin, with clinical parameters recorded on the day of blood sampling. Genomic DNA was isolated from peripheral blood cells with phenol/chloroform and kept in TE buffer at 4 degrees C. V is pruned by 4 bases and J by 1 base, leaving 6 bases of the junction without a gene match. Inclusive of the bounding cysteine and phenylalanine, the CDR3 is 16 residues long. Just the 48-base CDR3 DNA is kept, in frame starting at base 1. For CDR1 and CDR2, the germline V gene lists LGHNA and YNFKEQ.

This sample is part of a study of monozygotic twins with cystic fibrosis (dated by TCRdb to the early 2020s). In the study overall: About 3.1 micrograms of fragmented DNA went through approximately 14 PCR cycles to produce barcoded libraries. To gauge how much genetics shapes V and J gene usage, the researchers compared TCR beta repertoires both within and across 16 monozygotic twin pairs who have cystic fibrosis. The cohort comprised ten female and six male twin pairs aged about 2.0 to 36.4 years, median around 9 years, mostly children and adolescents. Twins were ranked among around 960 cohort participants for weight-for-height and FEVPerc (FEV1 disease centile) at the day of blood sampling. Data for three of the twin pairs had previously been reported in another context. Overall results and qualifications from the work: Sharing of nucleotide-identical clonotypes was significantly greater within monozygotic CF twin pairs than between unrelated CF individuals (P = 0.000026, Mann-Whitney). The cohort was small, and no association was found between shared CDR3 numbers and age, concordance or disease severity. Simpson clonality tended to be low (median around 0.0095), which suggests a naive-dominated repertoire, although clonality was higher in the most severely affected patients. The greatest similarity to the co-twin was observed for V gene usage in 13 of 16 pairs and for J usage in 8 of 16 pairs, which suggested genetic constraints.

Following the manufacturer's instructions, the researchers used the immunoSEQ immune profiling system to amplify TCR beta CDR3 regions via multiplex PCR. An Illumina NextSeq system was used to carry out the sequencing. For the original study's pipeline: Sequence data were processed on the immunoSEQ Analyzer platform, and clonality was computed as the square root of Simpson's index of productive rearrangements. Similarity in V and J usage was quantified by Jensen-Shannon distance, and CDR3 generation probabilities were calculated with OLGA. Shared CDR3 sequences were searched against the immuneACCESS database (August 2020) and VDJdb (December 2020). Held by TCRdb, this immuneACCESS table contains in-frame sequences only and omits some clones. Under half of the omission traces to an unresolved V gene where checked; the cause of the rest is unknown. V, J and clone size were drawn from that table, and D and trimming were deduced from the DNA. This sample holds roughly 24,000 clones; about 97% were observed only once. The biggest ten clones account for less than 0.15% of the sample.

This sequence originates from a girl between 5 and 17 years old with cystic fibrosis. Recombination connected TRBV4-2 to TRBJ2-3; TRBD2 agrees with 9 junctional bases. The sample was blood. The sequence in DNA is TGTGCCAGCAGCCGACAGCGGGAGGAACGCACAGATACGCAGTATTTT. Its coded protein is CASSRQREERTDTQYF.